This section outlines one TCR beta chain sequence together with its context. The sample is drawn from a study of blood T cell repertoires in COVID-19. Study overall: Acute-phase and convalescent COVID-19 samples originated in the United States, Italy and Spain. PBMCs, B-cell-depleted T cells, or T cells provided the cDNA or gDNA that made up the material.

As originally analysed: By means of reference gene primer amplification, nucleated cell counts were estimated. TCRdb's copy holds only in-frame clones and misses some; the assay was immunoSEQ multiplex PCR. V and J calls and clone size come straight from that table; D and trimming were deduced from the DNA. The table has about 120,000 clones, around three quarters seen once. In germline, CDR1 is SGHTA, CDR2 FQGTGA. The length of the CDR3 is 15 residues. The trim removed 5 bases at V and 4 bases at J, leaving 8 bases unmatched. This sequence was found in a woman of 80 years or more with acute or convalescent COVID-19. Specimen: peripheral blood. The chain has TRBV7-3 and TRBJ2-1; 7 nucleotides agree with TRBD1. DNA for the CDR3: TGTGCCAGCAGCATATCGGGACAGAGGTACAATGAGCAGTTCTTC. Translated: CASSISGQRYNEQFF. Full variable domain (rest looked up from reference TRBV7-3 and TRBJ2-1): GAGVSQTPSNKVTEKGKYVELRCDPISGHTALYWYRQSLGQGPEFLIYFQGTGAADDSGLPNDRFFAVRPEGSVSTLKIQRTERGDSAVYLCASSISGQRYNEQFFGPGTRLTVL.